These T cell receptor beta chains were read from a single sample in a study of T cell responses to AZD1222 COVID-19 vaccine. Repertoires were generated with immunoSEQ multiplex PCR, while TCRdb's copy carries only in-frame clones and drops some. Seen here are roughly 99,000 clones, 80% to 95% observed once, and the top ten hold 8% to 9.5%. The source was peripheral blood, collected 28 days after the second AZD1222 dose. Every receptor here comes from an adult who received the AZD1222 COVID-19 vaccine. The CDR3 runs from the conserved cysteine through the conserved F or W. The D gene is left open where the match is weak. Clone size is not always given. Where it is, it says once, few, many or a class for expanded clones.

j_call,d_call,clone_size,v_call,cdr3_aa,cdr3_nt
TRBJ1-1,.,.,TRBV28,CASSLYRVRHTEAFF,TGTGCCAGCAGTTTATACAGGGTCCGACACACTGAAGCTTTCTTT
TRBJ1-4,TRBD1,.,TRBV6-1,CASSEGDREKLFF,TGTGCCAGCAGTGAAGGGGACAGGGAAAAACTGTTTTTT
TRBJ2-7,TRBD1,.,TRBV6-2/TRBV6-3,CASSYPRDRAPYEQYF,TGTGCCAGCAGTTACCCCCGGGACAGGGCCCCCTACGAGCAGTACTTC
TRBJ2-7,TRBD1,.,TRBV14,CASSRLGTGLSSYEQYF,TGTGCCAGCAGTCGGCTAGGGACAGGGTTGAGCTCCTACGAGCAGTACTTC
TRBJ2-7,TRBD1,.,TRBV5-4,CASSSGTASSYEQYF,TGTGCCAGCAGTTCGGGGACAGCGTCCTCCTACGAGCAGTACTTC
TRBJ2-1,TRBD1,.,TRBV24-1,CATSDLGQGGSEQFF,TGTGCCACCAGTGATCTGGGACAGGGGGGCAGTGAGCAGTTCTTC
TRBJ1-5,TRBD1,.,TRBV7-9,CASSLGDRGLQPQHF,TGTGCCAGCAGCCTTGGAGACAGGGGCCTTCAGCCCCAGCATTTT
TRBJ2-7,.,.,TRBV10-2,CASSVTYYEQYF,TGCGCCAGCAGTGTAACATATTACGAGCAGTACTTC
TRBJ1-1,.,.,TRBV12-3/TRBV12-4,CASSLFLNTEAFF,TGTGCCAGCAGTTTATTTTTGAACACTGAAGCTTTCTTT
TRBJ1-6,.,.,TRBV6-1,CASSEVGGLTLHF,TGTGCCAGCAGTGAAGTGGGGGGACTAACCCTCCACTTT
TRBJ1-3,.,.,TRBV4-3,CASSQDWGFSGNTIYF,TGCGCCAGCAGCCAAGATTGGGGGTTCTCTGGAAACACCATATATTTT
TRBJ1-6,TRBD1,.,TRBV14,CASNLGQGGSSPLHF,TGTGCCAGCAACCTGGGACAGGGGGGATCATCACCCCTCCACTTT
TRBJ2-4,TRBD1,.,TRBV25-1,CASSEGGRGHIQYF,TGTGCCAGCAGTGAAGGAGGCAGGGGGCACATTCAGTACTTC
TRBJ2-2,.,.,TRBV6-2/TRBV6-3,CASSLRGTGELFF,TGTGCCAGCAGTTTGAGGGGCACCGGGGAGCTGTTTTTT
TRBJ2-5,TRBD2,.,TRBV7-2,CASSTGLALETQYF,TGTGCCAGCAGCACGGGACTAGCGCTTGAGACCCAGTACTTC
TRBJ2-5,.,.,TRBV27,CASGKGRGETQYF,TGTGCCAGTGGGAAAGGGAGGGGGGAGACCCAGTACTTC
TRBJ1-2,.,.,TRBV2,CASSHRANSRYGYTF,TGTGCCAGCAGCCACCGGGCCAACAGCCGTTATGGCTACACCTTC
TRBJ1-1,.,once,TRBV12-5,CASGPLFLQNTEAFF,TGTGCTAGTGGTCCCCTCTTTCTCCAGAACACTGAAGCTTTCTTT
TRBJ2-1,.,.,TRBV5-1,CASSLEYFSYNEQFF,TGCGCCAGCAGCTTGGAATACTTCTCCTACAATGAGCAGTTCTTC
TRBJ2-3,TRBD2,.,TRBV7-2,CASSSKLLAGADTQYF,TGTGCCAGCAGCTCCAAACTACTAGCGGGGGCAGATACGCAGTATTTT
TRBJ1-2,TRBD1,.,TRBV7-9,CASGDRDRANYGYTF,TGTGCCAGTGGAGACAGGGATCGAGCTAACTATGGCTACACCTTC
TRBJ1-6,.,.,TRBV7-9,CASSWLGRGVYNSPLHF,TGTGCCAGCAGCTGGCTGGGCAGGGGCGTCTATAATTCACCCCTCCACTTT
TRBJ2-2,.,.,TRBV5-6,CASSLRGGLRNGELFF,TGTGCCAGCAGCTTGCGAGGGGGACTCCGCAACGGGGAGCTGTTTTTT
TRBJ1-3,.,once,TRBV10-3,CAISESEDGRSGNTIYF,TGTGCCATCAGTGAGTCGGAGGACGGCCGATCTGGAAACACCATATATTTT
TRBJ1-2,.,.,TRBV6-5,CASTPLTANYGYTF,TGTGCCAGCACCCCCTTGACAGCTAACTATGGCTACACCTTC
TRBJ2-7,TRBD2,.,TRBV3-1/TRBV3-2,CASSQPRTSGTYEQYF,TGTGCCAGCAGCCAACCTAGGACTAGCGGCACCTACGAGCAGTACTTC
TRBJ1-5,.,.,TRBV25-1,CASSQGGNQPQHF,TGTGCCAGCAGTCAAGGGGGTAATCAGCCCCAGCATTTT
TRBJ2-1,.,.,TRBV5-1,CASSLFSQSFNEQFF,TGCGCCAGCAGCCTTTTTTCTCAATCATTCAATGAGCAGTTCTTC
TRBJ1-1,.,.,TRBV28,CASTSGQTSEAFF,TGTGCCAGCACCTCAGGACAGACAAGTGAAGCTTTCTTT
TRBJ1-5,.,.,TRBV7-8,CASSLARGWGDQPQHF,TGTGCCAGCAGCTTAGCGAGAGGGTGGGGGGATCAGCCCCAGCATTTT
TRBJ2-7,TRBD2,.,TRBV24-1,CATSGPSSSTSGTYEQYF,TGTGCCACCAGTGGACCCTCCTCTTCGACTAGCGGTACGTACGAGCAGTACTTC
TRBJ2-3,TRBD2,.,TRBV2,CASSEGLADTQYF,TGTGCCAGCAGCGAGGGACTAGCGGATACGCAGTATTTT
TRBJ1-4,.,.,TRBV5-1,CASSLAPATNEKLFF,TGCGCCAGCAGCTTGGCCCCTGCAACTAATGAAAAACTGTTTTTT
TRBJ2-3,.,.,TRBV6-2/TRBV6-3,CASSRTGSSDTQYF,TGTGCCAGCAGCCGTACAGGGTCATCAGATACGCAGTATTTT
TRBJ1-5,TRBD1,.,TRBV19,CASSDRVGSVYQPQHF,TGTGCCAGTAGCGACAGGGTAGGGTCTGTCTATCAGCCCCAGCATTTT
TRBJ2-1,TRBD2,.,TRBV29-1,CSLGGVQEAYNEQFF,TGCAGCCTCGGGGGGGTACAAGAGGCCTACAATGAGCAGTTCTTC
TRBJ2-7,.,.,TRBV12-3/TRBV12-4,CATGPQGSYEQYF,TGTGCCACCGGACCACAGGGCTCCTACGAGCAGTACTTC
TRBJ1-1,.,.,TRBV20-1,CSASAGGEPEAFF,TGCAGTGCTAGTGCTGGAGGGGAGCCTGAAGCTTTCTTT
TRBJ2-7,TRBD2,.,TRBV7-9,CASSAGLAEFYEQYF,TGTGCCAGCAGCGCGGGACTAGCGGAGTTCTACGAGCAGTACTTC